Listed here are 28 T cell receptor beta chains from one sample, sequenced in a study of breast tumors, draining lymph nodes, adjacent tissues. Breast cancer patients provided tissue from their axillary draining lymph nodes. TCRdb itself ran the multiplex PCR reads through MiXCR, one entry per CDR3 protein. This table holds 200,000 or so distinct CDR3 sequences, 30% to 40% found once. Sequenced: axillary lymph node tissue. Receptor source: a female donor with breast cancer. Some clones in this sample may be carry-over from other donors' samples.

As concerns this clonotype: The DNA is omitted, as the CDR3 cannot be located on it reliably, and the CDR3 follows TCRdb's listing. V is TRBV29-1 and J is TRBJ2-1; the DNA was not used to check the table's D call, TRBD1. The V gene's germline CDR1 is SQVTM and CDR2 ANQGSEA. Counting both end residues, the CDR3 totals 21 amino acids. The CDR3 sequence: CSVVYFCATSRDRGLYNEQFF.

In its sample, this clonotype was seen many times. This sequence joins TRBV5-4 and TRBJ2-2, with 13 bases fitting TRBD2. The CDR3 length is 18 residues. In germline, CDR1 is SGHNT, CDR2 YYREEE (reference sequence). Trimming at V came to 3 bases and at J to 7 bases, leaving 12 bases not matched to a gene. The CDR3 DNA reads TGTGCCAGCAGCTCTAGGACTAGCGGGGGCATAACAGGCGGGGAGCTGTTTTTT. Its translation is CASSSRTSGGITGGELFF.

In its sample, this clonotype was seen many times. This chain links TRBV5-1 with TRBJ1-4; D unresolved. The CDR3 has 14 residues. CDR1 and CDR2 (germline): SGHRS, YFSETQ. Trimming took off 0 bases at V and 3 bases at J, with 6 bases between the two ends. The CDR3 DNA reads as TGCGCCAGCAGCTTGGGGAATGCTAATGAAAAACTGTTTTTT. Amino acids: CASSLGNANEKLFF.

This clonotype occurred many times. CDR3 DNA sequence: TGTGCCAGTGGGAACCCGGGAAATTTTTATAGCAATCAGCCCCAGCATTTT. Its protein product is CASGNPGNFYSNQPQHF. The chain links TRBV19 to TRBJ1-5, with D uncertain. CDR1 and CDR2 (germline): LNHDA, SQIVND (reference sequence). V was pared by 8 bases and J by 0 bases, with 20 bases between. CDR3 length: 17 amino acids.

The CDR3 loop is CASIPTGGGYNEQFF. The DNA of the CDR3 is TGTGCCAGCATACCGACGGGGGGAGGCTACAATGAGCAGTTCTTC. V is TRBV28 and J is TRBJ2-1; TRBD2 aligns across 7 bases. J was trimmed by 3 bases and V by 7 bases; bases with no gene match: 9. The CDR3 sequence is 15 residues long. Looked up from germline, CDR1 is MDHEN and CDR2 is SYDVKM.

This clonotype was found many times. The chain recombines TRBV18 with TRBJ2-5; 9 bases fit TRBD1. The J segment lost 2 bases and the V segment lost 1 base, leaving 2 bases of the junction unmatched. From germline, CDR1 is KGHSH and CDR2 LQKENI. There are 15 residues in the CDR3. CDR3 amino acids: CASSPRTGEQETQYF. DNA of the CDR3: TGTGCCAGCTCACCACGGACAGGGGAGCAAGAGACCCAGTACTTC.

This clonotype was observed many times. The chain carries TRBV20-1 and TRBJ1-2; no firm D call. The CDR3 consists of 13 residues. Germline CDR1 and CDR2: DFQATT and SNEGSKA (reference sequence). V lost 0 bases to trimming and J lost 5 bases, with 10 bases between them. The CDR3 sequence is CSARDSGSYGYTF. DNA for the CDR3: TGCAGTGCTAGAGATTCAGGCAGTTATGGCTACACCTTC.

This clonotype was observed many times. This sequence joins TRBV11-2 and TRBJ2-7; D gene unclear. CDR1 SGHAT and CDR2 FQNNGV come from the germline V gene. Trimming shortened V by 3 bases and J by 5 bases, and 8 bases separated the two germline ends. This CDR3 has 12 amino acids. The CDR3 bases are TGTGCCAGCAGCTTTGTGGGGAACGAGCAGTACTTC. This codes for CASSFVGNEQYF.

This CDR3 reads CASTPSGGGANVLTF. The CDR3 nucleotides read TGTGCCAGCACCCCAAGCGGGGGTGGGGCCAACGTCCTGACTTTC. V usage is TRBV7-9 and J usage is TRBJ2-6; 8 bases line up with TRBD2. The germline V gene has CDR1 SEHNR and CDR2 FQNEAQ (reference sequence). The ends lost 7 bases at V and 3 bases at J; junction bases unmatched: 5. The CDR3 loop spans 15 amino acids. The variable domain in full, with the rest retrieved from reference TRBV7-9 and TRBJ2-6, is DTGVSQNPRHKITKRGQNVTFRCDPISEHNRLYWYRQTLGQGPEFLTYFQNEAQLEKSRLLSDRFSAERPKGSFSTLEIQRTEQGDSAMYLCASTPSGGGANVLTFGAGSRLTVL.

This clonotype was seen repeatedly, ten times or more. The chain recombines TRBV12-3 or TRBV12-4 with TRBJ2-3; TRBD2 matches 8 bases. CDR3 length: 14 residues. Trimming took 7 bases from V and 5 from J; bases not matched to a gene: 8. The CDR3 loop is CASTGGAGGDTQYF. CDR3 nucleotide sequence: TGTGCCAGCACCGGTGGGGCGGGAGGAGATACGCAGTATTTT.

This clonotype was counted between two and nine times. A read error may explain this, as a much larger clone is one base away. The chain links TRBV24-1 to TRBJ2-1; the match to TRBD2 covers 14 bases. Germline V lookup: CDR1 KGHDR, CDR2 SFDVKD. This CDR3 is 19 amino acids long. The CDR3 DNA follows: TGTGCCACCAGTGACCCTGGACTAGCGGGAGGAAGTGGTTACAATGAGCAGCTCTTC. This codes for CATSDPGLAGGSGYNEQLF.

This clonotype was recorded many times. The chain combines TRBV6-4 with TRBJ2-2; either TRBD1 or TRBD2 may supply D (5 bases each). V lost 6 bases and J 1 base, leaving 9 bases between the germline ends. Germline lookup yields CDR1 MRHNA and CDR2 SNTAGT. The CDR3 loop spans 14 amino acids. Written as DNA, the CDR3 is TGTGCCAGCAGAGACAGCGGGAACACCGGGGAGCTGTTTTTT. Its protein product is CASRDSGNTGELFF.

This clonotype was counted a few times. A read error may explain this, as a much larger clone is one base away. The J gene is TRBJ2-1, the V gene TRBV9; possible D gene TRBD2, 6 bases. The V end lost 3 bases, the J end lost 14 bases, and 30 bases lay between the germline ends. Germline V gene data show CDR1 as SGDLS and CDR2 as YYNGEE. The CDR3 has 17 amino acids. The CDR3 DNA follows: TGTGCCAGCAGCGAGACGGTGGAGGGGCAGGGAGCGGCAGAGAAGTTCTTC. Residues: CASSETVEGQGAAEKFF.

This clonotype was counted ten times or more. This chain connects TRBV6-5 to TRBJ2-3, with a weak D call TRBD2 (6 bases). Trimming shortened V by 0 bases and J by 5 bases, and 9 bases separated the two germline ends. Germline-derived CDR1 and CDR2 are MNHEY and SVGAGI. The CDR3 extends over 14 amino acids. The CDR3 DNA is TGTGCCAGCAGTTACTCGTTAGCGGAAGATACGCAGTATTTT. It translates to CASSYSLAEDTQYF.

This chain joins TRBV9 and TRBJ1-1; perhaps TRBD1 as D (6 bases). CDR1 is SGDLS, CDR2 YYNGEE, per germline. CDR3 length: 17 amino acids. V shed 0 bases and J shed 4 bases, with 19 bases lying between them. Written as DNA, the CDR3 is TGTGCCAGCAGCGTAGGCCCGGGACCCCAGGGGCCCACTGAAGCTTTCTTT. As protein: CASSVGPGPQGPTEAFF.

The table lists this clonotype with many counts. V and J are TRBV20-1 and TRBJ2-3; 10 nucleotides agree with TRBD2. Germline V lookup: CDR1 DFQATT, CDR2 SNEGSKA (reference sequence). Trimming at V came to 2 bases and at J to 1 base, leaving 3 bases not matched to a gene. The CDR3 is made up of 15 amino acids. The DNA for the CDR3 is TGCAGTGCTAGACCCGGGACTAGCGGCACAGATACGCAGTATTTT. This encodes CSARPGTSGTDTQYF.

In its sample, this clonotype was seen many times. The chain has TRBV9 and TRBJ1-5; the D is unclear. V lost 0 bases to trimming and J lost 0 bases, with 7 bases between them. This CDR3 spans 15 amino acids. The germline V gene has CDR1 SGDLS and CDR2 YYNGEE. In DNA, the CDR3 is TGTGCCAGCAGCGTAGACGGGAATAGCAATCAGCCCCAGCATTTT. This sequence encodes CASSVDGNSNQPQHF.

The J gene is TRBJ2-7, the V gene TRBV2, with 10 bases fitting TRBD1. The CDR3 has 14 residues. Germline V CDR1 and CDR2: SNHLY, FYNNEI. Trimming cost V 6 bases and J 2 bases; bases outside gene matches: 4. For the CDR3, the DNA is TGTGCCAGCAGGGAGGACAGGGGGGCCTACGAGCAGTACTTC. It yields the protein CASREDRGAYEQYF.

The sample holds many counts of this clonotype. The chain uses TRBV30 and TRBJ1-6; a weak D match, TRBD1 (6 bases). The CDR3 contains 12 residues. With 5 bases removed from V and 7 bases from J, the gap between germline ends came to 9 bases. CDR1 is GTSNPN and CDR2 is SVGIG in the germline V gene (reference sequence). DNA for the CDR3: TGTGCCTGGGACAGGACAAATTCACCCCTCCACTTT. Encoded protein: CAWDRTNSPLHF.

At least ten counts were recorded for this clonotype. V is TRBV6-5 and J is TRBJ2-2, with D uncertain. Looked up from germline, CDR1 is MNHEY and CDR2 is SVGAGI. The CDR3 extends over 14 amino acids. Trimming shortened V by 5 bases and J by 2 bases, and 9 bases separated the two germline ends. Here the CDR3 reads CASSNHRNTGELFF. In DNA, the CDR3 is TGTGCCAGCAGTAACCACAGAAACACCGGGGAGCTGTTTTTT.

This clonotype was observed many times. J is TRBJ2-1 and V is TRBV24-1, with a weak D call TRBD2 (5 bases). CDR3 length equals 15 residues. Germline loops: CDR1 KGHDR, CDR2 SFDVKD. V was clipped by 3 bases and J by 9 bases, with 17 bases between them. CDR3 in DNA: TGTGCCACCAGTGATCCGAGGGCCGGAAACGGTGAGCAGTTCTTC. It encodes CATSDPRAGNGEQFF.

This clonotype came up a few times. V and J are TRBV6-5 and TRBJ2-5; perhaps TRBD2 as D (5 bases). This CDR3 spans 13 amino acids. Trimming pared 5 bases from V and 5 bases from J, leaving 12 bases between. Germline V gene lookup returns CDR1 MNHEY and CDR2 SVGAGI. The CDR3 sequence is CASSHGTGETQYF. The DNA of the CDR3 is TGTGCCAGCAGTCACGGAACGGGGGAGACCCAGTACTTC.

This clonotype was observed many times. V and J are TRBV20-1 and TRBJ2-6; 9 nucleotides match TRBD2. The CDR3 is made up of 17 amino acids. From germline, CDR1 is DFQATT and CDR2 SNEGSKA (reference sequence). J was trimmed by 4 bases and V by 3 bases; bases with no gene match: 10. The CDR3: CSARGAAGGSGANVLTF. The CDR3, as DNA: TGCAGTGCTAGGGGGGCAGCGGGAGGATCCGGGGCCAACGTCCTGACTTTC.

This clonotype was observed many times. This sequence joins TRBV19 and TRBJ2-5, with D possibly matching TRBD1 (6 bases). Trimming pared 1 base from V and 5 bases from J, leaving 11 bases between. This CDR3 has 14 amino acids. The germline gives CDR1 LNHDA, CDR2 SQIVND (reference sequence). As DNA, the CDR3 is TGTGCCAGTAGTATAGGAGGACAGAGGGAGACCCAGTACTTC. Translated, it gives CASSIGGQRETQYF. The variable domain in full, with the rest retrieved from reference TRBV19 and TRBJ2-5, is DGGITQSPKYLFRKEGQNVTLSCEQNLNHDAMYWYRQDPGQGLRLIYYSQIVNDFQKGDIAEGYSVSREKKESFPLTVTSAQKNPTAFYLCASSIGGQRETQYFGPGTRLLVL.

This clonotype came up many times. This chain uses TRBV20-1 with TRBJ2-5; D unclear. The V end lost 1 base, the J end lost 4 bases, and 1 base lay between the germline ends. This CDR3 is built from 10 residues. Germline V gives CDR1 DFQATT, CDR2 SNEGSKA (reference sequence). CDR3 in DNA: TGCAGTGCTAGAGTAGAGACCCAGTACTTC. As protein: CSARVETQYF.

At least ten counts were recorded for this clonotype. The V and J genes are TRBV6-5 and TRBJ1-2; D is possibly TRBD1 (6 bases). The CDR3 length is 16 residues. Between the trimmed V and J ends, which lost 2 bases and 2 bases, there was a span of 15 bases. In germline, CDR1 is MNHEY, CDR2 SVGAGI. The CDR3 reads CASSYDSPTGNYGYTF. CDR3 coding DNA: TGTGCCAGCAGTTACGACTCCCCGACAGGCAACTATGGCTACACCTTC.

The chain employs TRBV20-1 and TRBJ1-4; TRBD1 is a possible D gene (5 bases). This CDR3 comprises 18 residues. V lost 2 bases and J lost 5, with 24 bases in between. Germline assignment: CDR1 DFQATT and CDR2 SNEGSKA (reference sequence). The CDR3 spells CSARSSGTYEQYNEKLFF. In DNA form, the CDR3 reads TGCAGTGCTAGATCGTCGGGGACTTACGAGCAGTACAATGAAAAACTGTTTTTT.

CDR3 in DNA: TGTGCCAGCAGCTTAGGGGGGGCGGGTGGCTACACCTTC. Encoded protein: CASSLGGAGGYTF. The chain couples TRBV7-9 to TRBJ1-2; D might be TRBD1 (6 bases). V dropped 1 base and J dropped 7 bases, with 10 bases sitting between them. CDR1 SEHNR and CDR2 FQNEAQ come from the germline V gene (reference sequence). The CDR3 has 13 residues. The full variable domain, in which reference TRBV7-9 and TRBJ1-2 provide the parts outside the CDR3, is DTGVSQNPRHKITKRGQNVTFRCDPISEHNRLYWYRQTLGQGPEFLTYFQNEAQLEKSRLLSDRFSAERPKGSFSTLEIQRTEQGDSAMYLCASSLGGAGGYTFGSGTRLTVV.